These 9 T cell receptor beta chains were sequenced from one sample in a study of shared clonotypes between healthy human individuals. The data were produced by immunoSEQ multiplex PCR, yet TCRdb's version contains in-frame clones alone and is incomplete. The sample carries roughly 2 million clones, 90% to 95% recorded once. Sequencing was carried out using naive CD4+ T cells sorted from blood. Subset described: CD45RA+ positively selected. Every receptor here comes from a man aged 18 to 29 in good health.

The V and J genes are TRBV28 and TRBJ1-6; D gene unclear. V was trimmed by 6 bases and J by 10 bases, leaving 10 bases between them. This CDR3 contains 12 residues. From germline, CDR1 is MDHEN and CDR2 SYDVKM. This chain's CDR3 is CASSSDVSPLHF. The CDR3 DNA reads TGTGCCAGCAGCTCCGACGTCTCACCCCTCCACTTT.

This chain's CDR3 is CAWSARLWNTEAFF. The CDR3 DNA reads as TGTGCCTGGAGTGCCCGCCTTTGGAACACTGAAGCTTTCTTT. The chain uses TRBV30 and TRBJ1-1; D remains unclear. V was shortened by 1 base and J by 1 base, with 10 bases between the two germline ends. Germline CDR1 is GTSNPN and CDR2 is SVGIG (reference sequence). The CDR3 loop spans 14 amino acids.

This chain uses TRBV7-8 with TRBJ2-7; 12 nucleotides match TRBD2. Germline CDR1 is SGHVS and CDR2 is FQNEAQ. This CDR3 contains 15 residues. V dropped 5 bases and J dropped 6; count of bases not matched to a gene: 8. CDR3 protein: CASSLPLAGGSEQYF. Written as DNA, the CDR3 is TGTGCCAGCAGCCTGCCCCTAGCGGGGGGGAGCGAGCAGTACTTC.

This rearrangement joins TRBV7-6 to TRBJ2-7, with D possibly TRBD1 on 6 matching bases. This CDR3 comprises 16 residues. V lost 2 bases and J 5 bases, leaving 19 bases between the germline ends. Germline loops: CDR1 SGHVS, CDR2 FNYEAQ. The CDR3: CASSLTPGMGADEQYF. As DNA, the CDR3 is TGTGCCAGCAGCTTAACCCCGGGGATGGGGGCAGACGAGCAGTACTTC.

This chain links TRBV2 with TRBJ2-3; TRBD1 agrees at 8 bases. This CDR3 is 16 amino acids long. Germline values: CDR1 SNHLY, CDR2 FYNNEI. Trimming took 6 bases from V and 0 from J; bases not matched to a gene: 8. Written as DNA, the CDR3 is TGTGCCAGCAGCAAGCGGACAGGGCCCAGCACAGATACGCAGTATTTT. Translated, it gives CASSKRTGPSTDTQYF.

This chain connects TRBV29-1 to TRBJ2-4; D remains unclear. The CDR3 spans 14 residues. Germline CDR1 SQVTM, CDR2 ANQGSEA. V gave up 7 bases and J gave up 0 bases, with 13 bases separating them. This chain's CDR3 is CSGKDAVAKNIQYF. CDR3 sequence (DNA): TGCAGCGGGAAGGATGCGGTAGCCAAAAACATTCAGTACTTC.

A remark on this clone: Other DNA sequences of this sample code for an identical CDR3. The chain combines TRBV6-6 with TRBJ2-3; D unclear. CDR3 length: 12 amino acids. V lost 2 bases, J lost 8 bases, and 8 bases lay in between. CDR1 and CDR2 from the germline V gene are MNHNY and SVGAGI (reference sequence). The CDR3 sequence is CASSYVAGTQYF. In nucleotides, the CDR3 is TGTGCCAGCAGTTACGTGGCAGGTACGCAGTATTTT.

This chain connects TRBV11-2 to TRBJ2-5; D possibly matches TRBD1 or TRBD2 (5 bases each). Trimming left V 3 bases short and J 5 bases short, with 10 bases between. Per germline, CDR1 SGHAT and CDR2 FQNNGV. This CDR3 has 13 residues. For the CDR3, the DNA is TGTGCCAGCAGCTTCCAGGGAGCGGAGACCCAGTACTTC. Translating gives CASSFQGAETQYF. Looking up the rest from reference TRBV11-2 and TRBJ2-5 gives the full variable domain: EAGVAQSPRYKIIEKRQSVAFWCNPISGHATLYWYQQILGQGPKLLIQFQNNGVVDDSQLPKDRFSAERLKGVDSTLKIQPAKLEDSAVYLCASSFQGAETQYFGPGTRLLVL.

Concerning this clone itself: The sample has other DNA sequences that encode this CDR3 too. CDR3 sequence reads: CASSRGTAGEKLFF. The CDR3 region has the DNA TGCGCCAGCAGCCGCGGGACCGCTGGTGAAAAACTGTTTTTT. The chain joins TRBV5-1 to TRBJ1-4, with a possible D match to TRBD1 (5 bases). Per the germline V gene, CDR1 is SGHRS and CDR2 is YFSETQ. The CDR3 loop spans 14 amino acids. Deletions cut 4 bases from V and 7 bases from J, with 14 bases between.